This T cell receptor beta chain was sequenced in a study of cytomegalovirus exposure and HLA in healthy donors. General study findings and limits: One later analysis reportedly identified an Asian-associated ancestry cluster that showed fewer N-insertions than the approximately 700-donor mean. Another analysis was done later, and it associated 16,951 TCR beta sequences with HLA alleles at 0.05 false discovery rate.

The primer mix had 60 Vbeta and 13 Jbeta primers. Data came from immunoSEQ multiplex PCR; TCRdb stores just in-frame clones and leaves some out. The table records roughly 200,000 clones, 83% of them present only once. About this clone itself: The antigen remains undetermined.

The CDR3 contains 14 residues. V was trimmed by 4 bases and J by 5 bases, leaving 14 bases between them. Germline CDR1 MNHEY, CDR2 SVGAGI. The sequenced material came from PBMCs. V usage is TRBV6-5 and J usage is TRBJ2-5; weak D call: TRBD1 (6 bases). The receptor's source is a man aged 35 to 55 in good health and CMV-seropositive. Written as DNA, the CDR3 is TGTGCCAGCAGTTGGTTTGACAGGAGGGAGACCCAGTACTTC. Translation: CASSWFDRRETQYF.